The clone carrying this T cell receptor beta chain was counted a few times. This sample is part of a study of T cells in Graves' hyperthyroidism and ophthalmopathy. Amplification yielded TCR beta CDR3 regions, with RNA transcripts as the source. When the TCR CDR3 underwent first-round RT-PCR, the HTBI primer set was used. TCRdb reprocessed the multiplex PCR reads with MiXCR, giving one entry per CDR3 protein. The table shows around 480,000 distinct CDR3 sequences, with around an eighth occurring only once. V lost 1 base and J lost 4, with 8 bases in between. The CDR3 runs 12 residues. Germline CDR1 and CDR2: DFQATT and SNEGSKA (reference sequence). Stability of Graves' hyperthyroidism was defined as absent ophthalmopathy progression within 18 months. The study left out patients who had uncontrolled infection, other autoimmune disease, pregnancy or lactation. Based on clinical symptoms, serum thyroxine and TRAb, thyroid ultrasound and orbital computed tomography, diagnoses were reached. Each 10 ml fresh peripheral blood draw supplied the PBMCs.

This chain joins TRBV20-1 and TRBJ2-7; D remains ambiguous. This receptor was obtained from a woman under 30 with Graves' hyperthyroidism. Sequenced material: blood. For the CDR3, the DNA is TGCAGTGCTAGAGGGCGATCGTACGAGCAGTACTTC. Its protein product is CSARGRSYEQYF.